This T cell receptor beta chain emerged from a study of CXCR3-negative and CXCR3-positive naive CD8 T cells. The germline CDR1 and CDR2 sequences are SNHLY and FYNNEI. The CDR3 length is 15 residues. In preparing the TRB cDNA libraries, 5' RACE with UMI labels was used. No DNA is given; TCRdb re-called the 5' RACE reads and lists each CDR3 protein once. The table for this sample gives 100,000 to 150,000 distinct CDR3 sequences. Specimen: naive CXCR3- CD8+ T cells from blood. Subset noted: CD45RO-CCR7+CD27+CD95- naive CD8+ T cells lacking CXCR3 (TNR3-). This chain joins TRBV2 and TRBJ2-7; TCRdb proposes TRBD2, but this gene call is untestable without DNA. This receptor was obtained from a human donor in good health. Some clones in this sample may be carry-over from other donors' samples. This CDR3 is CASSLPGLAEYEQYF.